This passage covers 31 T cell receptor beta chains from one sample sequenced in a study of cytomegalovirus exposure and HLA in healthy donors. PCR amplification relied on 60 Vbeta primers (plus 13 Jbeta primers). Produced via immunoSEQ multiplex PCR; TCRdb's table is partial and in-frame only. The table records some 130,000 clones, 60% to 85% of them present only once. The specimen sequenced was PBMCs. These receptors all come from a human donor in good health.

The rearrangement uses TRBV5-1 and TRBJ1-2; D might be TRBD1 (5 bases). The germline gives CDR1 SGHRS, CDR2 YFSETQ. The V end lost 0 bases, the J end lost 5 bases, and 20 bases lay between the germline ends. The CDR3 is 17 residues long. CDR3 DNA sequence: TGCGCCAGCAGCTTGGCGAACGGTGAAGCTCAGGGATATGGCTACACCTTC. This encodes CASSLANGEAQGYGYTF.

This chain connects TRBV5-1 to TRBJ2-7; a weak D match, TRBD2 (5 bases). Trimming removed 2 bases at V and 6 bases at J, with 15 bases between. This CDR3 has 14 amino acids. CDR1 and CDR2 from the germline V gene are SGHRS and YFSETQ. The CDR3 loop is CASSFDLYSGEQYF. The CDR3 DNA reads as TGCGCCAGCAGCTTCGACTTATACAGCGGCGAGCAGTACTTC. The variable domain in full, with the rest retrieved from reference TRBV5-1 and TRBJ2-7, is KAGVTQTPRYLIKTRGQQVTLSCSPISGHRSVSWYQQTPGQGLQFLFEYFSETQRNKGNFPGRFSGRQFSNSRSEMNVSTLELGDSALYLCASSFDLYSGEQYFGPGTRLTVT.

V is TRBV6-1 and J is TRBJ2-5; D perhaps matches TRBD1 (6 bases). Germline CDR1 reads MNHNS; CDR2 reads SASEGT. The CDR3 is 15 amino acids. The V and J ends lost 6 bases and 5 bases respectively, with 19 bases between them. This CDR3 is CASRDPSTGMETQYF. DNA for the CDR3: TGTGCCAGCAGGGACCCTTCGACAGGAATGGAGACCCAGTACTTC.

This clone was observed once. The rearrangement joins TRBV6-5 to TRBJ2-3, with a weak D call TRBD2 (6 bases). Trimming cost V 2 bases and J 3 bases, with 9 bases left between them. CDR1 and CDR2 from the germline V gene are MNHEY and SVGAGI. This CDR3 region has 14 residues. CDR3 coding DNA: TGTGCCAGCAGTTACAATCGGGGGACAGATACGCAGTATTTT. Its translation is CASSYNRGTDTQYF.

V gene TRBV6-5 combines with J gene TRBJ2-4, with D perhaps matching TRBD2 (6 bases). V lost 7 bases to trimming and J lost 8 bases, with 15 bases between them. Germline CDR1 MNHEY, CDR2 SVGAGI. The CDR3 covers 13 residues. The CDR3 DNA reads TGTGCCAGCAAAGTCGTACGCGGGGACATTCAGTACTTC. Translated: CASKVVRGDIQYF.

J is TRBJ2-1 and V is TRBV7-9, with 7 bases identical to TRBD2. The CDR3 is 15 amino acids. The junction had 10 bases not matched to a gene; V was cut back by 3 bases and J by 8 bases. CDR1 is SEHNR and CDR2 is FQNEAQ in the germline V gene (reference sequence). This CDR3 reads CASSFGGGSQHEQFF. The CDR3 coding sequence is TGTGCCAGCAGCTTTGGGGGGGGGTCCCAGCATGAGCAGTTCTTC.

The chain carries TRBV10-2 and TRBJ2-2, with D maybe TRBD1 (7 bases). The V end was cut by 7 bases, the J end by 4 bases, with 13 bases between. This CDR3 has 14 residues. CDR1 WSHSY and CDR2 SAAADI come from the germline V gene. In nucleotides, the CDR3 is TGCGCCAGCACCGCGGGACAGTTCACCGGGGAGCTGTTTTTT. Protein product: CASTAGQFTGELFF.

The chain has TRBV7-8 and TRBJ2-2; D is perhaps TRBD2 (6 bases). CDR1 and CDR2 from the germline V gene are SGHVS and FQNEAQ. Deletions cut 0 bases from V and 6 bases from J, with 20 bases between. The CDR3 spans 18 residues. CDR3 coding DNA: TGTGCCAGCAGCTTAGCCGGAGGGGCCACCAATCCGGCCGGGGAGCTGTTTTTT. Translating gives CASSLAGGATNPAGELFF.

This clone turned up a few times. The chain has TRBV5-4 and TRBJ2-5; no reliable D call. The CDR3 length is 13 residues. Germline values: CDR1 SGHNT, CDR2 YYREEE (reference sequence). V was trimmed by 0 bases and J by 4 bases, leaving 7 bases between them. In DNA form, the CDR3 reads TGTGCCAGCAGCTTGGTTCCCGGAGAGACCCAGTACTTC. It codes for CASSLVPGETQYF.

CDR3 amino acids: CASSPDRGGGREQYF. In DNA, the CDR3 is TGCGCCAGCAGCCCCGATAGGGGCGGGGGCAGAGAGCAGTACTTC. The chain links TRBV23-1 to TRBJ2-7; D might be TRBD2 (7 bases). TRBV23-1 is labeled an ORF, and its function is uncertain. Trimming took off 6 bases at V and 7 bases at J, with 22 bases between the two ends. The CDR3 consists of 15 residues.

DNA for the CDR3: TGTGCCAGCAGCTTTAGCGGGGGTTACAATGAGCAGTTCTTC. Amino acid sequence: CASSFSGGYNEQFF. The gene calls are TRBV7-8 and TRBJ2-1; 9 bases fit TRBD2. V lost 3 bases and J lost 4; bases outside the gene matches: 1. Germline loops: CDR1 SGHVS, CDR2 FQNEAQ. The length of the CDR3 is 14 residues. The variable domain in full, completed from reference TRBV7-8 and TRBJ2-1, reads GAGVSQSPRYKVAKRGQDVALRCDPISGHVSLFWYQQALGQGPEFLTYFQNEAQLDKSGLPSDRFFAERPEGSVSTLKIQRTQQEDSAVYLCASSFSGGYNEQFFGPGTRLTVL.

The CDR3 coding sequence is TGCGCCAGCAGCTTGGTATTAGCGGGGAACACAGATACGCAGTATTTT. Translation gives CASSLVLAGNTDTQYF. The chain links TRBV5-1 to TRBJ2-3, with 8 bases aligning to TRBD2. J lost 2 bases, V lost 0 bases, and 5 bases had no gene match. Germline CDR1 and CDR2: SGHRS and YFSETQ. This CDR3 has 16 residues.

The chain couples TRBV13 to TRBJ1-1, with D perhaps TRBD1 (6 bases). CDR1 and CDR2 (germline): PRHDT, FYEKMQ (reference sequence). Trimming stripped 3 bases from V and 5 bases from J, with 13 bases between. There are 14 residues in the CDR3. The CDR3 nucleotides read TGTGCCAGCAGCTTCCCTACAGGGTCTACTGAAGCTTTCTTT. This sequence encodes CASSFPTGSTEAFF.

In its sample, this clone was seen a few times. J is TRBJ1-2 and V is TRBV9; the D is unclear. CDR3 size: 14 residues. V shed 0 bases and J shed 4 bases, with 10 bases lying between them. Germline loops: CDR1 SGDLS, CDR2 YYNGEE. In nucleotides, the CDR3 is TGTGCCAGCAGCGTAGGTGGGGAGGGCTATGGCTACACCTTC. It encodes CASSVGGEGYGYTF.

This clone has only one observation. The chain couples TRBV4-2 to TRBJ1-3, with 8 bases matching TRBD1. After removal of 1 base from V and 1 base from J, the junction contained 6 bases not matched to a gene. The CDR3 spans 17 residues. Germline CDR1 reads LGHNA; CDR2 reads YNFKEQ. The CDR3 DNA is TGTGCCAGCAGCCAAGTCTACCAGGGGGCTTCTGGAAACACCATATATTTT. Encoded protein: CASSQVYQGASGNTIYF.

The chain couples TRBV6-6 to TRBJ1-6; no clear D. CDR1 and CDR2 from the germline V gene are MNHNY and SVGAGI (reference sequence). The CDR3 is made up of 13 amino acids. V dropped 7 bases and J dropped 0 bases, with 4 bases sitting between them. The CDR3 loop is CASKSSYNSPLHF. The DNA of the CDR3 is TGTGCCAGCAAGAGCTCCTATAATTCACCCCTCCACTTT.

With regard to this clone: The junction and the germline gene differ at one end; a read error may be behind it. The V gene is TRBV5-1, the J gene TRBJ1-3, with D possibly TRBD1 on 5 matching bases. The CDR3 totals 15 residues. Germline assignment: CDR1 SGHRS and CDR2 YFSETQ. This CDR3 is CASSRRVGLGNTIYF. In DNA form, the CDR3 reads TGTGCCAGCAGCCGCAGGGTCGGTTTAGGAAACACCATATATTTT.

The genes are TRBV5-6 and TRBJ1-2; the match to TRBD1 covers 10 bases. Trimming took 1 base from V and 14 from J; bases not matched to a gene: 14. CDR1 and CDR2 (germline): SGHDT, YYEEEE. This CDR3 has 15 residues. This chain's CDR3 is CASSLYGTGALPDTF. Written as DNA, the CDR3 is TGTGCCAGCAGCTTGTATGGGACAGGGGCCCTGCCGGATACCTTC.

This chain joins TRBV5-1 and TRBJ2-3; maybe TRBD2 (6 bases). CDR1 is SGHRS and CDR2 is YFSETQ in the germline V gene. This CDR3 has 17 amino acids. V lost 0 bases and J 0 bases, leaving 14 bases between the germline ends. CDR3 in DNA: TGCGCCAGCAGCTTGGACGCGACTAGGGGAAGCACAGATACGCAGTATTTT. It translates to CASSLDATRGSTDTQYF.

Of note for this clone: One end of the junction is discordant with germline, which a read error may explain. Other DNA variants within this sample encode the same CDR3. The chain uses TRBV18 and TRBJ1-1, with D perhaps matching TRBD1 (5 bases). This CDR3 is 13 amino acids long. Germline-derived CDR1 and CDR2 are KGHSH and LQKENI. The CDR3 region has the DNA TGTGCCAGCTCAAAGTTGGGGCCGACTGAAGCTTTCTTC. Its translation is CASSKLGPTEAFF.

The rearrangement uses TRBV6-1 and TRBJ2-7; TRBD2 aligns across 7 bases. Per germline, CDR1 MNHNS and CDR2 SASEGT. J gave up 2 bases and V 0 bases, and 4 bases lay outside the gene matches. The CDR3 is 15 residues long. The CDR3 DNA follows: TGTGCCAGCAGTGAAGCTGGGGACTACCCCTACGAGCAGTACTTC. Protein product: CASSEAGDYPYEQYF.

This clone was observed a handful of times. V gene TRBV2 combines with J gene TRBJ2-5; D gene unclear. Trimming removed 7 bases from V and 9 bases from J, with 15 bases in between. Germline-derived CDR1 and CDR2 are SNHLY and FYNNEI. The CDR3 runs 12 residues. CDR3 in DNA: TGTGCCAGCAAGAGGAGCTCTTCCGCCCAGTACTTC. Translation gives CASKRSSSAQYF.

The sample holds a few counts of this clone. This chain links TRBV27 with TRBJ1-2, with 7 bases identical to TRBD1. V lost 5 bases, J lost 4 bases, and 4 bases stayed unmatched. The CDR3 spans 13 residues. The germline V gene encodes CDR1 MNHEY and CDR2 SMNVEV (reference sequence). CDR3 residues: CASSPGGSYGYTF. In DNA, the CDR3 is TGTGCCAGCAGTCCAGGGGGGTCCTATGGCTACACCTTC.

The V and J genes are TRBV19 and TRBJ2-7; 8 positions agree with TRBD1. This CDR3 is 15 amino acids long. The J segment lost 1 base and the V segment lost 3 bases, leaving 5 bases of the junction unmatched. Germline CDR1 reads LNHDA; CDR2 reads SQIVND (reference sequence). The CDR3 nucleotides read TGTGCCAGTAGTATCGGCAGGGGGCCGTCCTACGAGCAGTACTTC. Its translation: CASSIGRGPSYEQYF.

The V and J genes are TRBV6-6 and TRBJ1-1; TRBD1 aligns across 7 bases. Germline CDR1 reads MNHNY; CDR2 reads SVGAGI (reference sequence). CDR3 size: 13 residues. Germline trimming cut 5 bases from V and 6 bases from J; bases unmatched to any gene: 6. CDR3 nucleotide sequence: TGTGCCAGCAGTACCTACGACAGGGCTGAAGCTTTCTTT. Translating it yields CASSTYDRAEAFF.

The chain has TRBV6-6 and TRBJ1-1, with D hard to call. Germline V lookup: CDR1 MNHNY, CDR2 SVGAGI (reference sequence). The CDR3 is made up of 15 amino acids. V was pared by 0 bases and J by 3 bases, with 11 bases between. The CDR3 spells CASSYSMRADTEAFF. In DNA form, the CDR3 reads TGTGCCAGCAGTTACTCGATGCGGGCAGACACTGAAGCTTTCTTT.

Only a few counts were recorded for this clone. The chain links TRBV19 to TRBJ2-3, with D unresolved. This CDR3 is built from 14 residues. Between the trimmed V and J ends, which lost 1 base and 12 bases, there was a span of 17 bases. Germline assignment: CDR1 LNHDA and CDR2 SQIVND (reference sequence). In nucleotides, the CDR3 is TGTGCCAGTAGTATAGGACTCGACCGACGTTCTCAGTATTTT. This encodes CASSIGLDRRSQYF.

This chain connects TRBV9 to TRBJ1-1; possibly TRBD1 for D (6 bases). The germline CDR1 and CDR2 sequences are SGDLS and YYNGEE. The ends were cut back, 0 bases at V and 6 bases at J, with 9 bases in the middle. This CDR3 has 13 residues. This CDR3 is CASSVEGDAEAFF. The CDR3 bases are TGTGCCAGCAGCGTAGAGGGGGATGCTGAAGCTTTCTTT.

The gene calls are TRBV7-2 and TRBJ2-5; D uncertain. The length of the CDR3 is 15 residues. Trimming removed 4 bases at V and 4 bases at J, with 16 bases between. Germline lookup yields CDR1 SGHTA and CDR2 FQGNSA. Here the CDR3 reads CASSSRGSSRETQYF. The CDR3 bases are TGTGCCAGCAGCTCCCGAGGCAGTAGTAGAGAGACCCAGTACTTC.

This clone came up once. This chain links TRBV10-1 with TRBJ2-7; 9 bases fit TRBD1. V dropped 9 bases and J dropped 4; count of bases not matched to a gene: 10. The CDR3 totals 14 residues. The germline CDR1 and CDR2 sequences are WNHNN and SYGVQD (reference sequence). The CDR3 bases are TGCGCCAGTTACAGACAGGGGGAGGTGTACGAGCAGTACTTC. This gives the protein CASYRQGEVYEQYF.

About this clone itself: This CDR3 is also generated by other DNA sequences in the sample. The J gene is TRBJ1-1, the V gene TRBV19; D remains ambiguous. Deletions cut 1 base from V and 0 bases from J, with 9 bases between. The length of the CDR3 is 15 residues. The germline CDR1 and CDR2 sequences are LNHDA and SQIVND (reference sequence). CDR3 sequence: CASSIGGSMNTEAFF. In nucleotides, the CDR3 is TGTGCCAGTAGTATAGGTGGGAGCATGAACACTGAAGCTTTCTTT.